This T cell receptor beta chain was observed in a study of post-analysis software for immune sequencing data. Prepared TCR beta cDNA libraries contained unique molecular identifiers. Each CDR3 protein is one row after TCRdb ran MiXCR on the PCR reads. The sample carries 150,000 to 200,000 distinct CDR3 sequences, approximately 30% recorded once. The source material was blood. This TCR came from a girl aged 5-17 years with multiple sclerosis.

The CDR3 sequence is CASSSRPQGAGDSPLHF. In DNA form, the CDR3 reads TGTGCCAGCAGCTCCCGACCACAGGGGGCGGGTGATTCACCCCTCCACTTT. The chain couples TRBV6-1 to TRBJ1-6; 9 positions agree with TRBD1. J lost 8 bases, V lost 6 bases, and 14 bases had no gene match. The CDR3 contains 17 residues. CDR1 is MNHNS, CDR2 SASEGT, per germline.